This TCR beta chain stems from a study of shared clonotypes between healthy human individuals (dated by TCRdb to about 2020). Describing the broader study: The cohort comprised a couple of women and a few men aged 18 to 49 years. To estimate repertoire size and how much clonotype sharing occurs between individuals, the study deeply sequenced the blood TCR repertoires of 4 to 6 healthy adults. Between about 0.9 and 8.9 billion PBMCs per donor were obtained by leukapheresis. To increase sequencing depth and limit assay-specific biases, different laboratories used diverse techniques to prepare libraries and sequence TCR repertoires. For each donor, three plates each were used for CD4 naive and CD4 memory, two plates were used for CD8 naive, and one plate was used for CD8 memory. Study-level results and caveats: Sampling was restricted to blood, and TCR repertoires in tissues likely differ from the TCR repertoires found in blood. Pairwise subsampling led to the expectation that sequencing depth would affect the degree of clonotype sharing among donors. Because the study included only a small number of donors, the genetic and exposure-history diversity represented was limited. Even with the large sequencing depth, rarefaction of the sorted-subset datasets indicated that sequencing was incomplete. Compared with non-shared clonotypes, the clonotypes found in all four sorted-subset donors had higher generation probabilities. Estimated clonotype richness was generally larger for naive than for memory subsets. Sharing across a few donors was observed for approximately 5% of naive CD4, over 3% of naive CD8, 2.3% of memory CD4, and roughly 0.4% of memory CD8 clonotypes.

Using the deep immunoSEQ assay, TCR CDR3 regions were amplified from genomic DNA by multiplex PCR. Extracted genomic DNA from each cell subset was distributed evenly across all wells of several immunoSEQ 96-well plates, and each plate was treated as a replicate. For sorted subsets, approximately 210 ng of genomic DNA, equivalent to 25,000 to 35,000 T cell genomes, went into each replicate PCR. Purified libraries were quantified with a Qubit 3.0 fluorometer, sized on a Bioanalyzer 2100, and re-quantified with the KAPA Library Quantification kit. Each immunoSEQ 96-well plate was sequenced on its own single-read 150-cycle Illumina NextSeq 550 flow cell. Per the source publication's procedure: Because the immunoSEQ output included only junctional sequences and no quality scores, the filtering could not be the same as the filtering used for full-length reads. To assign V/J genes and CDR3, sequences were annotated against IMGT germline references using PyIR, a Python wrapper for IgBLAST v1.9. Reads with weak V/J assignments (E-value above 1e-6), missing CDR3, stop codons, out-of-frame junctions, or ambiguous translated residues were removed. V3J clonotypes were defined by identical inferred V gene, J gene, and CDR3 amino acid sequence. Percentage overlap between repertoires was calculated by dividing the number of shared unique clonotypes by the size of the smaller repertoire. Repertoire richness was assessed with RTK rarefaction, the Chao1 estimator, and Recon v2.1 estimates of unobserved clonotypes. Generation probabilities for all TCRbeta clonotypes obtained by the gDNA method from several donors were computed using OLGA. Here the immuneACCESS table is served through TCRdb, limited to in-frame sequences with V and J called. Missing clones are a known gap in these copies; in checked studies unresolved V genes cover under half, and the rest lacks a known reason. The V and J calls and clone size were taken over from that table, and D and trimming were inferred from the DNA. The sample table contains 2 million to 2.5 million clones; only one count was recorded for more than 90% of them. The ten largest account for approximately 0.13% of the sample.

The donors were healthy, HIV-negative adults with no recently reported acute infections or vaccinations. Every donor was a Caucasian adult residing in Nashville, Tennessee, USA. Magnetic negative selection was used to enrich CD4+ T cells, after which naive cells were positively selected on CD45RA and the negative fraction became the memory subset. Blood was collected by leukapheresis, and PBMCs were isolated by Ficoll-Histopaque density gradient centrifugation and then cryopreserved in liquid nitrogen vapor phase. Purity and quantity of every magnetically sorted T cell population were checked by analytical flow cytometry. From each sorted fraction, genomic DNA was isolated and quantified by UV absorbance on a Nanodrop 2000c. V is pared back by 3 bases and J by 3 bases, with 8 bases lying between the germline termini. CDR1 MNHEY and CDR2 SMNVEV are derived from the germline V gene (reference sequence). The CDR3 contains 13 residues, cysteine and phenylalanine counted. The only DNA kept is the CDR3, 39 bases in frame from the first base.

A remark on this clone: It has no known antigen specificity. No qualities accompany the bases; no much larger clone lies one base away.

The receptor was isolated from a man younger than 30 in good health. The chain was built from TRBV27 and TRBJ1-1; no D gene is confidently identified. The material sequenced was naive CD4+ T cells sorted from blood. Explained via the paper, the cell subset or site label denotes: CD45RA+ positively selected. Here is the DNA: TGTGCCAGCAGTTTTGCCCGGGACACTGAAGCTTTCTTT. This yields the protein CASSFARDTEAFF.